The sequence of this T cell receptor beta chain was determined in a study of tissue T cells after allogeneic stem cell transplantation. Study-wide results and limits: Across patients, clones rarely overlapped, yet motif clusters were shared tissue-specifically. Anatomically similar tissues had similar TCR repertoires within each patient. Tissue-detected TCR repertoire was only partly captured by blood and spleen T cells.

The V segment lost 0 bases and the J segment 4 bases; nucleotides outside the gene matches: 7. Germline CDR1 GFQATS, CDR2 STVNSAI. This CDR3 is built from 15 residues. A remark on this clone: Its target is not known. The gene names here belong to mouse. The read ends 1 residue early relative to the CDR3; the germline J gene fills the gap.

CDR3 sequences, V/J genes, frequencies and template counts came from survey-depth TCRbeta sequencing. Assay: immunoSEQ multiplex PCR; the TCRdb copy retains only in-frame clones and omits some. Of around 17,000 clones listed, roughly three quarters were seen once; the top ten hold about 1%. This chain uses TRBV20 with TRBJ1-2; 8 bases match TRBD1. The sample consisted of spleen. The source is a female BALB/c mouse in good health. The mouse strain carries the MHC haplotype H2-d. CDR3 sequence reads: CGARDRGLGTSDYTF. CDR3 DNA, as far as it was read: TGTGGTGCTAGGGACAGGGGGCTCGGGACCTCCGACTACACC.